A selection of T cell receptor beta chains follows, all from one sample in a study of cytomegalovirus exposure and HLA in healthy donors. TCRdb's copy holds only in-frame clones and misses some; the assay was immunoSEQ multiplex PCR. There are roughly 200,000 clones in the sample; roughly 80% occur only once, and 0.65% lies in the top ten. Sequenced material: PBMCs. The receptor source for this set is a boy under 18 in good health and CMV-seronegative. CDR3s include the opening cysteine and the closing phenylalanine or tryptophan. Fields, in order: J gene, V gene, D gene, clone size, CDR3 protein, CDR3 DNA. The D gene is left open where the match is weak. Size tells how often a clone was seen (once, few, many) or the class of an expanded clone, and some rows leave it out.

j_call: TRBJ1-1; v_call: TRBV7-8; d_call: .; clone_size: .; cdr3_aa: CASSLAPVNTEAFF; cdr3_nt: TGTGCCAGCAGCTTAGCTCCGGTGAACACTGAAGCTTTCTTT
j_call: TRBJ1-4; v_call: TRBV10-3; d_call: .; clone_size: once; cdr3_aa: CAAGRTHNEKLFF; cdr3_nt: TGTGCCGCGGGACGGACCCACAATGAAAAACTGTTTTTT
j_call: TRBJ2-7; v_call: TRBV4-2; d_call: .; clone_size: few; cdr3_aa: CASSQDLESGEQYF; cdr3_nt: TGTGCCAGCAGCCAAGATCTCGAGTCGGGCGAGCAGTACTTC
j_call: TRBJ1-3; v_call: TRBV30; d_call: .; clone_size: .; cdr3_aa: CAWGSGSSGNTIYF; cdr3_nt: TGTGCCTGGGGATCTGGGAGCTCTGGAAACACCATATATTTT
j_call: TRBJ1-2; v_call: TRBV2; d_call: .; clone_size: .; cdr3_aa: CASIPRVVETNYGYTF; cdr3_nt: TGTGCCAGCATCCCCAGGGTCGTAGAGACTAACTATGGCTACACCTTC
j_call: TRBJ2-7; v_call: TRBV11-2; d_call: .; clone_size: .; cdr3_aa: CASSQGRAGSYEQYF; cdr3_nt: TGTGCCAGCAGCCAGGGTCGGGCAGGCTCCTACGAGCAGTACTTC
j_call: TRBJ2-3; v_call: TRBV6-5; d_call: TRBD1; clone_size: .; cdr3_aa: CASRDRQGITDTQYF; cdr3_nt: TGTGCCAGCAGGGACCGACAGGGGATCACAGATACGCAGTATTTT
j_call: TRBJ1-1; v_call: TRBV7-9; d_call: .; clone_size: .; cdr3_aa: CASSFGNTEAFF; cdr3_nt: TGTGCCAGCAGCTTCGGGAACACTGAAGCTTTCTTT
j_call: TRBJ2-1; v_call: TRBV7-8; d_call: TRBD2; clone_size: .; cdr3_aa: CASSLGTSGGNEQFF; cdr3_nt: TGTGCCAGCAGCCTGGGGACTAGCGGGGGAAATGAGCAGTTCTTC
j_call: TRBJ2-7; v_call: TRBV11-1; d_call: TRBD2; clone_size: .; cdr3_aa: CASSLFTSGPSYEQYF; cdr3_nt: TGTGCCAGCAGCCTTTTTACTAGCGGTCCCTCCTACGAGCAGTACTTC
j_call: TRBJ2-7; v_call: TRBV5-6; d_call: .; clone_size: .; cdr3_aa: CASSLLSGFPEQYF; cdr3_nt: TGTGCCAGCAGCTTGCTTTCCGGGTTCCCCGAGCAGTACTTC
j_call: TRBJ1-1; v_call: TRBV28; d_call: .; clone_size: once; cdr3_aa: CASSPTLGNTEAFF; cdr3_nt: TGTGCCAGCAGCCCTACCTTGGGCAACACTGAAGCTTTCTTT
j_call: TRBJ2-4; v_call: TRBV19; d_call: .; clone_size: .; cdr3_aa: CASSILAAKNIQYF; cdr3_nt: TGTGCCAGTAGTATCTTAGCGGCCAAAAACATTCAGTACTTC
j_call: TRBJ2-5; v_call: TRBV11-3; d_call: TRBD2; clone_size: .; cdr3_aa: CASSSRSGSAKTQYF; cdr3_nt: TGTGCCAGCAGCTCCCGAAGCGGGAGTGCAAAGACCCAGTACTTC
j_call: TRBJ2-7; v_call: TRBV5-4; d_call: TRBD2; clone_size: once; cdr3_aa: CASSRSTSGRPGEQYF; cdr3_nt: TGTGCCAGCAGCCGTTCGACTAGCGGGAGACCGGGCGAGCAGTACTTC
j_call: TRBJ1-2; v_call: TRBV10-3; d_call: TRBD1; clone_size: .; cdr3_aa: CAISEGDSTSYGYTF; cdr3_nt: TGTGCCATCAGTGAGGGGGACAGTACTAGCTATGGCTACACCTTC
j_call: TRBJ2-7; v_call: TRBV6-1; d_call: .; clone_size: .; cdr3_aa: CASSNPPYEQYF; cdr3_nt: TGTGCCAGCAGTAACCCCCCCTACGAGCAGTACTTC
j_call: TRBJ1-1; v_call: TRBV6-5; d_call: .; clone_size: few; cdr3_aa: CASSYSIGSSTEAFF; cdr3_nt: TGTGCCAGCAGTTACTCAATCGGGTCGAGCACTGAAGCTTTCTTT
j_call: TRBJ2-1; v_call: TRBV5-1; d_call: TRBD2; clone_size: .; cdr3_aa: CASSSGTSALFSYNEQFF; cdr3_nt: TGCGCCAGCAGCTCCGGGACTAGCGCTTTATTCTCCTACAATGAGCAGTTCTTC